Listed below are T cell receptor beta chains from one sample, sequenced in a study of T cells in Graves' hyperthyroidism and ophthalmopathy. One entry per CDR3 protein, called by TCRdb with MiXCR from the multiplex PCR reads. The sample carries more than 650,000 distinct CDR3 sequences, 14% recorded once. Sample: blood. These receptors originate from a woman between 18 and 30 years old with Graves' hyperthyroidism. Both conserved end residues are trimmed from each CDR3.

V gene,J gene,CDR3 protein
TRBV5-1,TRBJ2-3,ASSFLAGGPGDTQY
TRBV7-2,TRBJ2-7,ASETGGYEQY
TRBV19,TRBJ1-5,ASSFTGIIDQPQH
TRBV9,TRBJ1-1,ASSVGPAEPEAF
TRBV2,TRBJ2-7,ASSEVPLAYEQY
TRBV6-2/TRBV6-3,TRBJ1-5,ASSTPGQVSNQPQH
TRBV9,TRBJ1-5,ASSADRVGQPQH
TRBV6-1,TRBJ2-3,ASIPGQLSTDTQY
TRBV27,TRBJ1-1,ASSPKRRGLGMNTEAF
TRBV7-9,TRBJ2-4,ASSLMSVTLAKNIQY
TRBV2,TRBJ2-3,ASSKTSATDTQY
TRBV20-1,TRBJ2-3,SARDTSGRTDTQY
TRBV2,TRBJ1-5,ASSGNNQPQH
TRBV20-1,TRBJ1-5,SARVRTGDKQPQH
TRBV28,TRBJ2-7,ASRGGGGLGWEQY
TRBV19,TRBJ2-7,ASSMDRAHYEQY
TRBV19,TRBJ1-4,ASITIGGLVPTNEKLF
TRBV11-2,TRBJ2-7,ASSFQVTYDEQY
TRBV12-3/TRBV12-4,TRBJ2-7,ASGAGYNEQY
TRBV15,TRBJ2-7,ATSSGDPIGPYEQY
TRBV12-3/TRBV12-4,TRBJ1-1,ASSTTGGNEAF
TRBV19,TRBJ1-1,ASSISQMNTEAF
TRBV19,TRBJ2-1,ASSPRGTGPYNEQF
TRBV7-3,TRBJ2-2,ASSLSASGTNTGELF
TRBV7-9,TRBJ2-5,ASSETSVETQY
TRBV18,TRBJ2-3,ASSPPNSRRADTQY
TRBV6-2/TRBV6-3,TRBJ2-1,ASYPLGGGSHEQF
TRBV11-2,TRBJ2-5,AWGGLAKETQY
TRBV7-2,TRBJ2-7,ASSLEAGGVWEQY
TRBV4-1,TRBJ2-7,ASSQESSRLSSYEQY
TRBV9,TRBJ1-5,ASSVFSGGQPQH
TRBV24-1,TRBJ2-7,ATSDSGQGSYEQY
TRBV11-2,TRBJ2-2,ASSLIGELF
TRBV28,TRBJ1-1,ASSPGTDDTEAF
TRBV7-2,TRBJ2-7,ASSLNPRLAGWEQY
TRBV27,TRBJ2-5,ASSGTGTDFSQY
TRBV9,TRBJ2-1,ASSTRASGSQNEQF
TRBV6-1,TRBJ1-4,ASSFHRGRGVEKLF
TRBV5-1,TRBJ2-1,ASSAEGLAGMNEQF
TRBV7-9,TRBJ2-2,ASSSDGTGELF
TRBV6-2/TRBV6-3,TRBJ2-1,ASSPPMYRESSYNEQF